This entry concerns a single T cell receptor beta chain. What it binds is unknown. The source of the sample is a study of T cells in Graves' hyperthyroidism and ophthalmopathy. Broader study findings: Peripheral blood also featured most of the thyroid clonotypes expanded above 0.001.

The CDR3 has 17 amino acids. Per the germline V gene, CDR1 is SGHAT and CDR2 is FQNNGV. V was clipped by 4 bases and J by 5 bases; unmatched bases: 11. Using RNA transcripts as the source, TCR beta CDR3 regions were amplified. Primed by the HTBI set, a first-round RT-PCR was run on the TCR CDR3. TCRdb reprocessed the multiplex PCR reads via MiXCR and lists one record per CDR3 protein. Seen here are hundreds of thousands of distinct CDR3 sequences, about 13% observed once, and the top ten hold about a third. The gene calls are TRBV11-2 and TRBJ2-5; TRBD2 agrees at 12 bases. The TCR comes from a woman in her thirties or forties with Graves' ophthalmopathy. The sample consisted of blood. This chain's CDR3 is CASSWGRTSGIAETQYF. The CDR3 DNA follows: TGTGCCAGCAGCTGGGGGAGGACTAGCGGGATCGCTGAGACCCAGTACTTC.